What follows describes a single T cell receptor beta chain. This sample was taken from a study of blood T cell repertoires in COVID-19. In the study overall: Sites in the United States, Italy and Spain provided acute and convalescent COVID-19 samples.

Method: immunoSEQ multiplex PCR; TCRdb's copy keeps in-frame clones and lacks some. The sample consists of over 200,000 clones, 75% to 90% of them appearing once. V lost 5 bases and J lost 6, with 16 bases in between. The CDR3 is 14 amino acids. CDR1 and CDR2 from the germline V gene are LNHDA and SQIVND (reference sequence). Across 24 US areas, participants ranged in age from about 18 to 89 years. The receptor's source is a man aged 40-50 years who had recovered from COVID-19. Material: PBMCs or T cells enriched from blood (not recorded which). The chain recombines TRBV19 with TRBJ1-2; the D gene is possibly TRBD1 (6 bases). CDR3 amino acids: CASSWHRDKDGYTF. CDR3 nucleotide sequence: TGTGCCAGTAGTTGGCACCGGGACAAGGATGGCTACACCTTC.